The 4 T cell receptor beta chains below all came from one sample that was sequenced in a study of T cell repertoires in cytomegalovirus infection. TCRdb itself ran the reads through MiXCR, one entry per CDR3 protein. Among fewer than 300,000 distinct CDR3 sequences listed, about 26% were seen once. Sequenced material: PBMCs. The receptors derive from a human donor in good health (CMV status not recorded). Some clones in this sample may be carry-over from other donors' samples.

The V and J genes are TRBV5-1 and TRBJ1-2, with a weak D call TRBD1 (5 bases). V lost 4 bases, J lost 4 bases, and 14 bases lay in between. The germline CDR1 and CDR2 sequences are SGHRS and YFSETQ. The length of the CDR3 is 14 residues. The CDR3 sequence is CASSPVRDGYGYTF. The CDR3 nucleotides are TGCGCCAGCAGCCCGGTGAGGGACGGCTATGGCTACACCTTC.

A few counts support this clonotype. This sequence joins TRBV6-5 and TRBJ1-5; 7 nucleotides align to TRBD1. The CDR3 totals 13 residues. CDR1 and CDR2 from the germline V gene are MNHEY and SVGAGI. V gave up 6 bases and J gave up 11 bases; unmatched junction bases: 10. CDR3 protein: CASRRDSLSAQHF. The CDR3 DNA reads as TGTGCCAGCAGAAGGGACAGCCTCTCGGCCCAGCATTTT.

The CDR3 is CSARDPSRWRSNEKLFF. The CDR3 DNA reads as TGCAGTGCTAGAGATCCCAGTCGGTGGAGGTCTAATGAAAAACTGTTTTTT. The rearrangement uses TRBV20-1 and TRBJ1-4; no clear D. Germline V gives CDR1 DFQATT, CDR2 SNEGSKA (reference sequence). V lost 0 bases and J lost 3, with 17 bases in between. This CDR3 is built from 17 residues.

This clonotype showed up many times. The chain joins TRBV7-8 to TRBJ2-3, with unresolved D. This CDR3 has 11 residues. Germline V CDR1 and CDR2: SGHVS, FQNEAQ. Trimming removed 5 bases at V and 12 bases at J, with 12 bases between. The CDR3 loop reads CASSPSRTQYF. DNA of the CDR3: TGTGCCAGCAGCCCTTCGCGGACCCAGTATTTT.